This T cell receptor (beta chain) was observed in a study of T cells after yellow fever vaccination. Study in general: For low cell numbers, libraries were made with SMART-Seq v4 Ultra Low Input.

This clonotype came up a few times. Its antigen is unidentified. Study-wide points: At around 95% for CD4 and 70% to 90% for CD8, most primary-vaccination clones showed up again after the booster. Only a small proportion of the clonotypes turned up in both the CD4 and the CD8 compartments, likely arising from convergent recombination.

This CDR3 has 14 amino acids. V was cut by 5 bases and J by 2 bases, with 12 bases left in between. Germline CDR1 and CDR2: SGHTA and FQGTGA. A universal primer site and UMIs were added as TCR cDNA was made by 5'RACE template switching. TCRdb reanalysed the 5' RACE reads using MiXCR and keeps one entry per CDR3 protein. Of roughly 400,000 distinct CDR3 sequences in the sample, around 20% were seen once. The source of this sequence is a man younger than 30 who received the YFV17D yellow fever vaccine. This material consisted of PBMCs, taken before the yellow fever booster vaccination. V is TRBV7-3 and J is TRBJ1-1, with D possibly being TRBD1 (5 bases). CDR3 sequence (DNA): TGTGCCAGCAGCCTATCAGGGCTTAACACTGAAGCTTTCTTT. Its translation is CASSLSGLNTEAFF.